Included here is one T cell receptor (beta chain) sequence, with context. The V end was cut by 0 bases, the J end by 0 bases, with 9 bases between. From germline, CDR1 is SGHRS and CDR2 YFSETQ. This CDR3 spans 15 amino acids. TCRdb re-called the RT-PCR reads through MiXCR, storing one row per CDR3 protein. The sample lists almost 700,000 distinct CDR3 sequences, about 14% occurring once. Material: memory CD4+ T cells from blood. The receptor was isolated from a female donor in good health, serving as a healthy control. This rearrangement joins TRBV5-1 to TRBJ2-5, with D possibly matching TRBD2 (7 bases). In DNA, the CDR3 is TGCGCCAGCAGCTTGGCGGGGGGCGACCAAGAGACCCAGTACTTC. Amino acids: CASSLAGGDQETQYF.